The 21 T cell receptor beta chains below come from one sample, sequenced in a study of control samples from healthy donors and cancer patients. Profiled with immunoSEQ multiplex PCR; TCRdb holds only in-frame clones, not every one. The data contain about 54,000 clones, around 97% of them seen just once; the ten biggest clones take up around 1.9%. Source material: blood. These receptors were obtained from a woman aged 30 to 39 in good health.

This chain uses TRBV28 with TRBJ1-3; D is unclear. Germline lookup yields CDR1 MDHEN and CDR2 SYDVKM. This CDR3 has 15 amino acids. V lost 2 bases and J 0 bases, leaving 8 bases between the germline ends. In DNA, the CDR3 is TGTGCCAGCAGTTTACTGGGTGCCTCTGGAAACACCATATATTTT. Its translation is CASSLLGASGNTIYF.

The V gene is TRBV15, the J gene TRBJ2-3; D unclear. V was pared by 0 bases and J by 3 bases, with 10 bases between. Germline loops: CDR1 LNHNV, CDR2 YYDKDF (reference sequence). CDR3 length equals 15 residues. The CDR3 reads CATSREQRRTDTQYF. The CDR3 DNA reads as TGTGCCACCAGCAGAGAACAGCGCCGGACAGATACGCAGTATTTT. Together with reference TRBV15 and TRBJ2-3, the CDR3 gives the full variable domain: DAMVIQNPRYQVTQFGKPVTLSCSQTLNHNVMYWYQQKSSQAPKLLFHYYDKDFNNEADTPDNFQSRRPNTSFCFLDIRSPGLGDTAMYLCATSREQRRTDTQYFGPGTRLTVL.

The table lists this clone with a count of one. The chain links TRBV19 to TRBJ1-5, with D tentatively TRBD1 (5 bases). CDR1 is LNHDA, CDR2 SQIVND, per germline (reference sequence). The CDR3 has 14 residues. Trimming took off 3 bases at V and 0 bases at J, with 6 bases between the two ends. The CDR3 DNA sequence: TGTGCCAGTAGTATTGACAGTAGCAATCAGCCCCAGCATTTT. This codes for CASSIDSSNQPQHF.

The chain carries TRBV6-2 or TRBV6-3 and TRBJ2-3; 11 bases are a match to TRBD2. The CDR3 is 19 amino acids. V shed 0 bases and J 0 bases; nucleotides not matched to a gene: 8. The germline CDR1 and CDR2 sequences are MNHEY and SVGEGT. The DNA of the CDR3 is TGTGCCAGCAGTTACTCTGCTAGCGGGAGGAAACCTAGCACAGATACGCAGTATTTT. It specifies CASSYSASGRKPSTDTQYF.

This chain links TRBV15 with TRBJ2-7; possibly TRBD1 for D (6 bases). CDR1 and CDR2 from the germline V gene are LNHNV and YYDKDF (reference sequence). This CDR3 comprises 17 residues. Trimming left V 0 bases short and J 0 bases short, with 15 bases between. CDR3 in amino acids: CATSRDWGRGPSYEQYF. The CDR3, as DNA: TGTGCCACCAGCAGAGATTGGGGGCGCGGGCCCTCCTACGAGCAGTACTTC.

The V call is TRBV3-1 (or the pseudogene TRBV3-2), the J call TRBJ1-3; D unresolved. There are 13 residues in the CDR3. V was pared by 1 base and J by 4 bases, with 5 bases between. CDR1 is LGHDT, CDR2 YNNKEL, per germline (reference sequence). As DNA, the CDR3 is TGTGCCAGCAGCCAAGTCGGGGGAAACACCATATATTTT. As protein: CASSQVGGNTIYF.

The CDR3 here is CASSEWGTGTSGTSQVDEQYF. In DNA, the CDR3 is TGTGCCAGCAGTGAATGGGGGACTGGGACTAGCGGGACATCTCAGGTCGACGAGCAGTACTTC. This rearrangement joins TRBV6-1 to TRBJ2-7; 13 bases agree with TRBD2. The germline V gene has CDR1 MNHNS and CDR2 SASEGT. This CDR3 has 21 residues. With V trimmed by 2 bases and J by 5 bases, 21 bases remained unmatched.

V is TRBV15 and J is TRBJ2-7, with D uncertain. This CDR3 has 14 residues. With 5 bases removed from V and 4 bases from J, the gap between germline ends came to 15 bases. Germline CDR1 reads LNHNV; CDR2 reads YYDKDF (reference sequence). DNA for the CDR3: TGTGCCACCAGCCTGGACCTCGCGGCATACGAGCAGTACTTC. Protein sequence: CATSLDLAAYEQYF.

CDR3 amino acids: CATSNRLTIQPQHF. The CDR3 DNA sequence: TGTGCCACCAGCAACCGCTTAACAATTCAGCCCCAGCATTTT. This chain joins TRBV15 and TRBJ1-5, with D unclear. The CDR3 length is 14 residues. The germline gives CDR1 LNHNV, CDR2 YYDKDF (reference sequence). The V end was cut by 4 bases, the J end by 6 bases, with 13 bases between.

V usage is TRBV5-1 and J usage is TRBJ2-7; the D gene is possibly TRBD2 (5 bases). Between the trimmed V and J ends, which lost 0 bases and 3 bases, there was a span of 13 bases. Germline V gene sequence: CDR1 SGHRS, CDR2 YFSETQ. The CDR3 has 15 amino acids. The CDR3 loop is CASSLGGLRDYEQYF. The DNA for the CDR3 is TGCGCCAGCAGCTTGGGCGGCCTCCGGGACTACGAGCAGTACTTC. Using reference TRBV5-1 and TRBJ2-7 for the parts outside the CDR3, the full variable domain is KAGVTQTPRYLIKTRGQQVTLSCSPISGHRSVSWYQQTPGQGLQFLFEYFSETQRNKGNFPGRFSGRQFSNSRSEMNVSTLELGDSALYLCASSLGGLRDYEQYFGPGTRLTVT.

This sequence joins TRBV2 and TRBJ2-1, with TRBD2 matching 8 bases. The CDR3 is 14 amino acids. The trim removed 8 bases at V and 10 bases at J, leaving 13 bases unmatched. Germline assignment: CDR1 SNHLY and CDR2 FYNNEI. The CDR3 sequence is CASRDSGNLREQFF. The CDR3, as DNA: TGTGCCAGCCGAGATAGCGGGAACCTAAGGGAGCAGTTCTTC.

Note on this clone: Different DNA sequences within this sample yield the same CDR3. The rearrangement uses TRBV10-3 and TRBJ2-7; tentative D call: TRBD2 (6 bases). Germline V gene sequence: CDR1 ENHRY, CDR2 SYGVKD. The CDR3 runs to 14 residues. Trimming stripped 6 bases from V and 3 bases from J, with 15 bases between. CDR3 coding DNA: TGTGCCATCAGGGAGGGGTCAGGCAACTACGAGCAGTACTTC. Amino acid sequence: CAIREGSGNYEQYF.

This clone was recorded only once. The genes are TRBV27 and TRBJ2-1; 11 bases match TRBD2. J gave up 9 bases and V 4 bases, and 5 bases lay outside the gene matches. The germline gives CDR1 MNHEY, CDR2 SMNVEV (reference sequence). The CDR3 length is 14 residues. The CDR3 region is CASSYGTSGVEQFF. CDR3 nucleotides: TGTGCCAGCAGTTATGGGACTAGCGGTGTTGAGCAGTTCTTC.

The CDR3 coding sequence is TGTGCCAGCAGCTTAGATCGGCTAACAGATACGCAGTATTTT. Protein sequence: CASSLDRLTDTQYF. This sequence joins TRBV11-2 and TRBJ2-3; D not resolved. CDR1 and CDR2 (germline): SGHAT, FQNNGV. CDR3 length: 14 residues. The ends were cut back, 0 bases at V and 3 bases at J, with 7 bases in the middle.

The chain carries TRBV11-1 and TRBJ2-1; D gene ambiguous. Trimming shortened V by 3 bases and J by 5 bases, and 5 bases separated the two germline ends. The germline V gene encodes CDR1 SGHAT and CDR2 FQDESV (reference sequence). The CDR3 covers 12 residues. CDR3 bases: TGTGCCAGCAGCTTCGGACACAATGAGCAGTTCTTC. It yields the protein CASSFGHNEQFF.

J is TRBJ2-4 and V is TRBV19; the D is unclear. Per germline, CDR1 LNHDA and CDR2 SQIVND (reference sequence). V dropped 6 bases and J dropped 9 bases, with 12 bases sitting between them. This CDR3 spans 12 amino acids. DNA for the CDR3: TGTGCCAGTAGCATAACAGAAAGCATTCAGTACTTC. The encoded protein is CASSITESIQYF.

The V and J genes are TRBV18 and TRBJ2-7; the D gene is possibly TRBD2 (6 bases). CDR3 length equals 14 residues. With 4 bases removed from V and 6 bases from J, the gap between germline ends came to 16 bases. The V gene's germline CDR1 is KGHSH and CDR2 LQKENI. CDR3 protein: CASSRTTRGGEQYF. The CDR3, as DNA: TGTGCCAGCTCACGGACAACCCGGGGAGGCGAGCAGTACTTC.

The CDR3 region has the DNA TGTGCCAGCAGCCAAGGCGAGCAGGGTTTACGTTCACCCCTCCACTTT. It is translated as CASSQGEQGLRSPLHF. This rearrangement joins TRBV14 to TRBJ1-6, with D possibly being TRBD1 (5 bases). The CDR3 covers 16 residues. Germline loops: CDR1 SGHDN, CDR2 FVKESK. V dropped 1 base and J dropped 9 bases, with 16 bases sitting between them.

The genes are TRBV11-1 and TRBJ2-7; TRBD2 is a possible D gene (5 bases). Germline CDR1 reads SGHAT; CDR2 reads FQDESV (reference sequence). The V end lost 0 bases, the J end lost 6 bases, and 18 bases lay between the germline ends. The CDR3 totals 16 residues. DNA of the CDR3: TGTGCCAGCAGCTTAGCTCAGGAGGACGGATTTTGCGAGCAGTACTTC. Protein sequence: CASSLAQEDGFCEQYF.

The V call is TRBV4-1, the J call TRBJ2-7; 7 nucleotides align to TRBD2. The CDR3 length is 13 residues. Germline trimming cut 3 bases from V and 3 bases from J; bases unmatched to any gene: 2. The germline V gene has CDR1 MGHRA and CDR2 YSYEKL. The CDR3 nucleotides read TGCGCCAGCAGCCATGGGGGGGACTACGAGCAGTACTTC. It specifies CASSHGGDYEQYF.

The chain combines TRBV28 with TRBJ1-2; 7 positions agree with TRBD1. The CDR3 extends over 12 amino acids. Germline trimming cut 5 bases from V and 10 bases from J; bases unmatched to any gene: 7. CDR1 and CDR2 from the germline V gene are MDHEN and SYDVKM. CDR3 sequence (DNA): TGTGCCAGCAGTCAGGGCGGGACAGACTACACCTTC. This sequence encodes CASSQGGTDYTF.